This T cell receptor beta chain was identified in a study of patients and donors after allogeneic stem cell transplantation. Each CDR3 protein is one row after TCRdb ran MiXCR on the RT-PCR reads. The sample records about 160,000 distinct CDR3 sequences, approximately 25% being singletons. A few counts support this clonotype. Germline V lookup: CDR1 SQVTM, CDR2 ANQGSEA. This CDR3 has 15 amino acids. Trimming cost V 3 bases and J 1 base, with 14 bases left between them. This rearrangement joins TRBV29-1 to TRBJ2-3; possible D gene TRBD2, 5 bases. The specimen was blood, either unsorted or a sorted T cell fraction (not recorded which). The TCR originated in a human donor who was either an allogeneic HSCT recipient or a stem cell or donor lymphocyte infusion donor (not recorded which). It is not recorded whose cells these are; they may come from a transplant donor. In DNA form, the CDR3 reads TGCAGCGTTGATGGGCTAGCCCCTCGCACAGATACGCAGTATTTT. Encoded protein: CSVDGLAPRTDTQYF.